A selection of T cell receptor beta chains follows, all from one sample in a study of blood T cell repertoires in COVID-19. Sequencing used immunoSEQ multiplex PCR; TCRdb keeps in-frame clones, though not all of them. Of roughly 320,000 clones in the sample, roughly nine tenths were seen once. Sequences were obtained from PBMCs or T cells enriched from blood (not recorded which). The receptors here all came from a woman in her thirties who had been exposed to COVID-19. Each CDR3 is given with its conserved first and last residue. D genes are given only for firm matches. Size is omitted from some rows. Given values are once, few, many or a class for expanded clones.

clone size	D gene	V gene	J gene	CDR3 DNA	CDR3 protein
-	-	TRBV15	TRBJ2-1	TGTGCCACCAGCAGAGTAACAAATGAGCAGTTCTTC	CATSRVTNEQFF
-	-	TRBV4-3	TRBJ1-2	TGCGCCAGCAGCCAAGCCGGCCGCGGGGGTGGCTATGGCTACACCTTC	CASSQAGRGGGYGYTF
-	-	TRBV4-1	TRBJ2-1	TGCGCCAGCAGCCAAGTCAACTATGAGCAGTTCTTC	CASSQVNYEQFF
-	-	TRBV9	TRBJ2-1	TGTGCCAGCAGCGCATCGTCCGGGACAAGGTACAATGAGCAGTTCTTC	CASSASSGTRYNEQFF
-	-	TRBV30	TRBJ1-4	TGTGCCTGGAGGGGCGGGGCGACTAATGAAAAACTGTTTTTT	CAWRGGATNEKLFF
once	TRBD1	TRBV12-3/TRBV12-4	TRBJ2-5	TGTGCCAGCAGTGGAGGACAGGGATCGAACTTC	CASSGGQGSNF
-	TRBD1	TRBV4-1	TRBJ2-2	TGCGCCAGCAGCCAAGATCTGGCAGGGGGATGGACCGGGGAGCTGTTTTTT	CASSQDLAGGWTGELFF
once	-	TRBV27	TRBJ2-6	TGTGCCAGCAGTTTATTAGCGGTCGGGGCCAACGTCCTGACTTTC	CASSLLAVGANVLTF
-	-	TRBV7-2	TRBJ2-7	TGTGCCAGCAGCTTAGTGGGGCAGGGGTACGAGCAGTACTTC	CASSLVGQGYEQYF
-	TRBD1	TRBV2	TRBJ1-1	TGTGCCAGCAGGGACAGGGAGACCACTGAAGCTTTCTTT	CASRDRETTEAFF
-	-	TRBV19	TRBJ2-7	TGTGCCAGTTCAAGACAGTTAAACTACGAGCAGTACTTC	CASSRQLNYEQYF
-	-	TRBV5-4	TRBJ2-5	TGTGCCAGCAGCTTGGTGGCATCCCAAGAGACCCAGTACTTC	CASSLVASQETQYF
-	-	TRBV9	TRBJ1-2	TGTGCCAGCAGCGTAGACAGGGCCTATGGCTACACCTTC	CASSVDRAYGYTF
-	-	TRBV5-1	TRBJ2-5	TGCGCCAGCAGCGCGCTGACAGGAGACCAAGAGACCCAGTACTTC	CASSALTGDQETQYF
few	TRBD2	TRBV18	TRBJ2-2	TGTGCCAGCTCATCCGGGACTAGCGGGGAGACCGGGGAGCTGTTTTTT	CASSSGTSGETGELFF
-	-	TRBV29-1	TRBJ1-2	TGCAGCGTTGAAGATTCCGCCTCCGAAGGGGGCTATGGCTACACCTTC	CSVEDSASEGGYGYTF
-	TRBD1	TRBV5-1	TRBJ1-6	TGCGCCAGCAGCCGGACAGGGGTGAGCTCCTATAATTCACCCCTCCACTTT	CASSRTGVSSYNSPLHF
-	TRBD1	TRBV4-3	TRBJ1-6	TGCGCCAGCAGAACCACAACGACAGGGAGCACACCCCTCCACTTT	CASRTTTTGSTPLHF
-	-	TRBV2	TRBJ2-1	TGTGCCAGCAGTACTCGGAGCTCCTACAATGAGCAGTTCTTC	CASSTRSSYNEQFF